These 18 T cell receptor beta chains were sequenced from one sample in a study of OX40 agonist ivuxolimab in advanced cancers. TCRdb's copy holds only in-frame clones and misses some; the assay was immunoSEQ multiplex PCR. The sample consists of about 15,000 clones, more than 75% of them appearing once. The specimen was CD4+ or CD8+ T cells sorted from blood, collected in a trial of the OX40 agonist ivuxolimab. These receptors were collected from an adult with an advanced solid tumor such as melanoma, head and neck, liver or kidney cancer.

This rearrangement joins TRBV11-2 to TRBJ1-4; D might be TRBD1 (5 bases). The V end lost 3 bases, the J end lost 12 bases, and 14 bases lay between the germline ends. CDR3 size: 13 residues. Germline CDR1 is SGHAT and CDR2 is FQNNGV. The chain's CDR3 is CASSFRGPPELFF. CDR3 in DNA: TGTGCCAGCAGCTTCCGGGGCCCCCCGGAACTGTTTTTT.

V is TRBV5-6 and J is TRBJ2-5; possibly TRBD1 for D (6 bases). With 4 bases removed from V and 7 bases from J, the gap between germline ends came to 14 bases. Germline lookup yields CDR1 SGHDT and CDR2 YYEEEE. The CDR3 totals 13 residues. CDR3 loop: CASSPGQGWTQYF. In nucleotides, the CDR3 is TGTGCCAGCAGCCCGGGACAAGGGTGGACCCAGTACTTC.

In regard to this clone: The junction does not match germline at one end; this may be a read error. This chain uses TRBV29-1 with TRBJ2-1, with D perhaps TRBD2 (5 bases). The CDR3 contains 16 residues. The germline V gene has CDR1 SQVTM and CDR2 ANQGSEA. The CDR3 sequence: CSVEGAPGSSYNGQFF. The CDR3, as DNA: TGCAGCGTTGAAGGGGCCCCGGGGAGCTCCTACAATGGGCAGTTCTTC.

This chain joins TRBV11-2 and TRBJ1-4; perhaps TRBD1 as D (5 bases). CDR3 length: 16 amino acids. V was shortened by 1 base and J by 4 bases, with 13 bases between the two germline ends. Germline V lookup: CDR1 SGHAT, CDR2 FQNNGV. In DNA form, the CDR3 reads TGTGCCAGCAGCTTAGGTTCGGGACGGCTTAATGAAAAACTGTTTTTT. It yields the protein CASSLGSGRLNEKLFF.

This rearrangement joins TRBV19 to TRBJ1-2; the match to TRBD1 covers 7 bases. Germline lookup yields CDR1 LNHDA and CDR2 SQIVND (reference sequence). The CDR3 has 13 amino acids. V trimming: 6 bases; J trimming: 8 bases; junction bases outside the gene matches: 9. The CDR3 DNA follows: TGTGCCAGTAGCGGGACAGACTTAAGAGGCTACACCTTC. Residues: CASSGTDLRGYTF.

This clone was recorded once. The genes are TRBV6-9 and TRBJ2-7; D assignment may be TRBD1 or TRBD2 (5 bases each). CDR1 and CDR2 from the germline V gene are MNHGY and SVAAGI. The CDR3 totals 14 residues. V lost 3 bases to trimming and J lost 6 bases, with 15 bases between them. The DNA for the CDR3 is TGTGCCAGCAGTTACTCTGAGGGGTTCAGCGAGCAGTACTTC. This gives the protein CASSYSEGFSEQYF.

The chain is built from TRBV7-9 and TRBJ2-7, with 7 positions matching TRBD1. Germline V gene data show CDR1 as SEHNR and CDR2 as FQNEAQ (reference sequence). Germline trimming cut 5 bases from V and 7 bases from J; bases unmatched to any gene: 2. The CDR3 has 11 residues. CDR3 DNA sequence: TGTGCCAGCAGCCCGGACAGGGAGCAGTACTTC. Translating gives CASSPDREQYF.

The chain carries TRBV9 and TRBJ2-7; D gene ambiguous. The CDR3 is made up of 11 amino acids. V lost 0 bases and J 4 bases, leaving 2 bases between the germline ends. The germline gives CDR1 SGDLS, CDR2 YYNGEE. In DNA form, the CDR3 reads TGTGCCAGCAGCGTAGGGTACGAGCAGTACTTC. As protein: CASSVGYEQYF.

This chain links TRBV5-1 with TRBJ2-7; the D gene is possibly TRBD2 (6 bases). The CDR3 consists of 13 residues. Between the trimmed V and J ends, which lost 5 bases and 3 bases, there was a span of 12 bases. Germline V gene sequence: CDR1 SGHRS, CDR2 YFSETQ. DNA for the CDR3: TGCGCCAGCAGGCCGGGAGACTTCTACGAGCAGTACTTC. Protein sequence: CASRPGDFYEQYF.

This chain joins TRBV7-9 and TRBJ2-3; D perhaps matches TRBD1 (6 bases). Trimming removed 3 bases from V and 6 bases from J, with 19 bases in between. The CDR3 length is 16 residues. The germline CDR1 and CDR2 sequences are SEHNR and FQNEAQ (reference sequence). CDR3 region: CASSFSNSGARDTQYF. The CDR3 DNA reads as TGTGCCAGCAGCTTCTCAAATTCAGGGGCGAGGGATACGCAGTATTTT.

V is TRBV11-3 and J is TRBJ1-1; the match to TRBD1 covers 7 bases. V lost 7 bases and J lost 3; bases outside the gene matches: 5. The CDR3 is made up of 13 amino acids. Germline V gene data show CDR1 as SGHNT and CDR2 as YENEEA. CDR3 sequence reads: CASTRDSYTEAFF. The DNA of the CDR3 is TGTGCCAGCACCCGGGACAGCTACACTGAAGCTTTCTTT.

V is TRBV14 and J is TRBJ2-3, with D possibly TRBD1 on 5 matching bases. Germline CDR1 is SGHDN and CDR2 is FVKESK. V lost 6 bases, J lost 2 bases, and 15 bases lay in between. This CDR3 is 15 amino acids long. CDR3 coding DNA: TGTGCCAGCAGTTTTCTTAGGGGAACCACAGATACGCAGTATTTT. It specifies CASSFLRGTTDTQYF. Full variable domain (missing parts from reference TRBV14 and TRBJ2-3): EAGVTQFPSHSVIEKGQTVTLRCDPISGHDNLYWYRRVMGKEIKFLLHFVKESKQDESGMPNNRFLAERTGGTYSTLKVQPAELEDSGVYFCASSFLRGTTDTQYFGPGTRLTVL.

The chain is built from TRBV9 and TRBJ2-2; D gene unclear. Germline values: CDR1 SGDLS, CDR2 YYNGEE. The CDR3 contains 13 residues. V was pared by 3 bases and J by 2 bases, with 5 bases between. The CDR3 is CASSDPNTGELFF. CDR3 sequence (DNA): TGTGCCAGCAGCGACCCCAACACCGGGGAGCTGTTTTTT.

The chain combines TRBV7-2 with TRBJ1-2; perhaps TRBD1 as D (5 bases). The CDR3 runs 14 residues. The germline gives CDR1 SGHTA, CDR2 FQGNSA. The V end lost 5 bases, the J end lost 3 bases, and 13 bases lay between the germline ends. CDR3 loop: CASSPNLRDYGYTF. The CDR3 DNA follows: TGTGCCAGCAGCCCAAATCTCAGGGACTATGGCTACACCTTC.

This clone qualifies as hyperexpanded. The chain links TRBV19 to TRBJ2-2; a possible D gene is TRBD2 (5 bases). V shed 3 bases and J shed 7 bases, with 9 bases lying between them. Germline CDR1 is LNHDA and CDR2 is SQIVND (reference sequence). The CDR3 is made up of 13 amino acids. This CDR3 reads CASSMEAGGELFF. CDR3 bases: TGTGCCAGTAGTATGGAGGCGGGCGGGGAGCTGTTTTTT.

The rearrangement joins TRBV7-2 to TRBJ1-2; 7 positions agree with TRBD1. V shed 5 bases, J shed 5 bases, and the junction held 8 bases outside the gene matches. Per the germline V gene, CDR1 is SGHTA and CDR2 is FQGNSA. This CDR3 is built from 14 residues. DNA of the CDR3: TGTGCCAGCAGCCCTCGGGACAGCGCTTATGGCTACACCTTC. It codes for CASSPRDSAYGYTF.

This clone was detected a few times. The rearrangement links TRBV6-1 to TRBJ1-2; D ambiguous. This CDR3 comprises 14 residues. The germline V and J ends were trimmed by 7 bases and 5 bases, with 17 bases remaining between them. The germline V gene encodes CDR1 MNHNS and CDR2 SASEGT. The CDR3 nucleotides are TGTGCCAGCACTCTAGGGTCGTGGAGTTATGGCTACACCTTC. Its translation: CASTLGSWSYGYTF.

The CDR3 loop reads CASSFTGDTGELFF. The DNA for the CDR3 is TGCGCCAGCAGTTTTACGGGCGACACCGGGGAGCTGTTTTTT. V usage is TRBV4-1 and J usage is TRBJ2-2; D remains unclear. The CDR3 loop spans 14 amino acids. V was cut by 6 bases and J by 3 bases, with 11 bases left in between. The V gene's germline CDR1 is MGHRA and CDR2 YSYEKL.